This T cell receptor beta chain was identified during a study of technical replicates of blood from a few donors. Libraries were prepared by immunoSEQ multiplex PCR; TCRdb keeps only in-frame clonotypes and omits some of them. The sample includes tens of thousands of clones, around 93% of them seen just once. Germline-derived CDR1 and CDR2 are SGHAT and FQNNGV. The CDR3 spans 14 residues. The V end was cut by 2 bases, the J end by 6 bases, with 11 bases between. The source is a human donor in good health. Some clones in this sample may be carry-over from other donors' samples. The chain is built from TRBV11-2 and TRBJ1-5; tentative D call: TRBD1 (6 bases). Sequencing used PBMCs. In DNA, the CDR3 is TGTGCCAGCAGCTTATACAGGGAGGGTCAGCCCCAGCATTTT. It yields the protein CASSLYREGQPQHF. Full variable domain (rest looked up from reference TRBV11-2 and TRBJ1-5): EAGVAQSPRYKIIEKRQSVAFWCNPISGHATLYWYQQILGQGPKLLIQFQNNGVVDDSQLPKDRFSAERLKGVDSTLKIQPAKLEDSAVYLCASSLYREGQPQHFGDGTRLSIL.